These 32 T cell receptor beta chains originate from one sample sequenced in a study of cytomegalovirus exposure and HLA in healthy donors. Vbeta (60) and Jbeta (13) primers were used in the PCR. Generated by immunoSEQ multiplex PCR, the TCRdb table keeps only in-frame clones and is missing some. In total, the table holds over 75,000 clones. The sample consisted of PBMCs. The source of these receptors is a girl aged 5-17 years in good health and CMV-seropositive.

The chain links TRBV4-1 to TRBJ2-1, with D tentatively TRBD1 (5 bases). Trimming removed 1 base at V and 5 bases at J, with 9 bases between. The CDR3 is 14 amino acids. Germline CDR1 and CDR2: MGHRA and YSYEKL. The CDR3 reads CASSQVDSNNEQFF. CDR3 nucleotide sequence: TGCGCCAGCAGCCAAGTAGACAGCAACAATGAGCAGTTCTTC.

This chain connects TRBV6-5 to TRBJ1-1, with D tentatively TRBD1 (5 bases). Looked up from germline, CDR1 is MNHEY and CDR2 is SVGAGI. The V and J ends lost 2 bases and 6 bases respectively, with 7 bases between them. The CDR3 loop spans 12 amino acids. The CDR3 nucleotides are TGTGCCAGCAGTTACGGGGGGGCTGAAGCTTTCTTT. Protein: CASSYGGAEAFF.

The gene calls are TRBV11-2 and TRBJ1-2; 7 positions agree with TRBD1. Trimming took 6 bases from V and 0 from J; bases not matched to a gene: 10. The CDR3 spans 16 residues. Germline-derived CDR1 and CDR2 are SGHAT and FQNNGV. CDR3 sequence: CASRETGKGANYGYTF. CDR3 bases: TGTGCCAGCAGGGAGACAGGGAAGGGAGCTAACTATGGCTACACCTTC.

This sequence joins TRBV25-1 and TRBJ2-6, with 9 positions matching TRBD1. This CDR3 comprises 17 residues. J lost 4 bases, V lost 7 bases, and 11 bases had no gene match. CDR1 is MGHDK, CDR2 SYGVNS, per germline. For the CDR3, the DNA is TGTGCCAGCATGAGTCGGGACAGGGTGACCGGGGCCAACGTCCTGACTTTC. This translates into CASMSRDRVTGANVLTF.

The V and J genes are TRBV5-4 and TRBJ1-2, with a weak D call TRBD1 (6 bases). V was cut by 4 bases and J by 5 bases, with 18 bases left in between. The CDR3 length is 15 residues. Germline lookup yields CDR1 SGHNT and CDR2 YYREEE (reference sequence). Here the CDR3 reads CASSPRDTGSYGYTF. The CDR3 DNA follows: TGTGCCAGCAGCCCACGGGACACCGGGTCATATGGCTACACCTTC.

V usage is TRBV6-1 and J usage is TRBJ2-7, with TRBD2 as a possible D gene (6 bases). Trimming took 6 bases from V and 2 from J, leaving 14 bases between them. This CDR3 region has 14 residues. CDR1 is MNHNS and CDR2 is SASEGT in the germline V gene. Here the CDR3 DNA reads TGTGCCAGCAGCCCAGCGGACTACCCCTACGAGCAGTACTTC. Translated, it gives CASSPADYPYEQYF.

CDR3 loop: CASCCSVFYGYTF. The DNA of the CDR3 is TGTGCCAGCTGTTGTTCGGTCTTCTATGGCTACACCTTC. The J gene is TRBJ1-2, the V gene TRBV28, with D unresolved. The CDR3 contains 13 residues. V lost 8 bases, J lost 4 bases, and 14 bases lay in between. Germline assignment: CDR1 MDHEN and CDR2 SYDVKM.

The CDR3 is CASSLGAGGEAKNIQYF. Here the CDR3 DNA reads TGTGCCAGCAGCTTGGGGGCCGGAGGCGAAGCCAAAAACATTCAGTACTTC. This chain uses TRBV5-6 with TRBJ2-4; weak D call: TRBD2 (5 bases). Between the trimmed V and J ends, which lost 0 bases and 0 bases, there was a span of 13 bases. CDR1 SGHDT and CDR2 YYEEEE come from the germline V gene. The CDR3 spans 17 residues.

The chain is built from TRBV13 and TRBJ1-6; D is possibly TRBD1 (6 bases). This CDR3 has 12 residues. Trimming removed 5 bases from V and 7 bases from J, with 6 bases in between. From germline, CDR1 is PRHDT and CDR2 FYEKMQ (reference sequence). The CDR3 loop is CASSGQNSPLHF. For the CDR3, the DNA is TGTGCCAGCAGCGGACAGAATTCACCCCTCCACTTT.

The J gene is TRBJ1-2, the V gene TRBV5-6; TRBD1 aligns across 11 bases. This CDR3 is built from 13 residues. CDR1 is SGHDT and CDR2 is YYEEEE in the germline V gene. Trimming cost V 6 bases and J 6 bases; bases outside gene matches: 4. The CDR3 spells CASITDRGHGYTF. The DNA for the CDR3 is TGTGCCAGCATCACGGACAGGGGGCATGGCTACACCTTC.

The chain is built from TRBV29-1 and TRBJ2-1; 7 bases fit TRBD2. The CDR3 extends over 12 amino acids. With 3 bases clipped from V and 7 bases from J, the junction kept 3 bases outside the gene matches. CDR1 is SQVTM and CDR2 is ANQGSEA in the germline V gene. The CDR3 DNA sequence: TGCAGCGTTGAGCAGGGAGGGAATGAGCAGTTCTTC. Translated, it gives CSVEQGGNEQFF.

The rearrangement links TRBV28 to TRBJ2-2; D is possibly TRBD1 (6 bases). V shed 6 bases and J shed 13 bases, with 15 bases lying between them. In germline, CDR1 is MDHEN, CDR2 SYDVKM. CDR3 length: 12 amino acids. In nucleotides, the CDR3 is TGTGCCAGCAGCCCGACAGGCCTCGGGCTGTTTTTT. Translation gives CASSPTGLGLFF.

The chain joins TRBV13 to TRBJ2-7; no clear D. Between the trimmed V and J ends, which lost 4 bases and 4 bases, there was a span of 8 bases. CDR3 length equals 12 residues. From germline, CDR1 is PRHDT and CDR2 FYEKMQ (reference sequence). The CDR3 loop is CASSSQLYEQYF. In nucleotides, the CDR3 is TGTGCCAGCAGCTCCCAGTTATACGAGCAGTACTTC.

The rearrangement links TRBV7-2 to TRBJ1-5; 8 bases map to TRBD1. J was trimmed by 0 bases and V by 0 bases; bases with no gene match: 13. Germline-derived CDR1 and CDR2 are SGHTA and FQGNSA. CDR3 length equals 20 residues. CDR3 in DNA: TGTGCCAGCAGCTTAGCGGATTCCAGGGGGCGTACGAATAGCAATCAGCCCCAGCATTTT. Amino acid sequence: CASSLADSRGRTNSNQPQHF.

The chain recombines TRBV5-5 with TRBJ2-2, with TRBD1 matching 8 bases. Germline V gene lookup returns CDR1 SGHKS and CDR2 YYEKEE (reference sequence). V gave up 1 base and J gave up 7 bases; unmatched junction bases: 9. The CDR3 is 16 residues long. The chain's CDR3 is CASSLYIQGGNGELFF. The CDR3 DNA reads TGTGCCAGCAGCTTGTATATACAGGGGGGAAACGGGGAGCTGTTTTTT.

The chain uses TRBV4-1 and TRBJ1-6, with 9 bases matching TRBD1. Germline-derived CDR1 and CDR2 are MGHRA and YSYEKL. With V trimmed by 0 bases and J by 9 bases, 6 bases remained unmatched. This CDR3 is built from 16 residues. The CDR3 spells CASSQDRDRVSSPLHF. In DNA form, the CDR3 reads TGCGCCAGCAGCCAAGACCGGGACAGGGTTTCTTCACCCCTCCACTTT.

The chain joins TRBV27 to TRBJ1-6, with a possible D match to TRBD1 (5 bases). This CDR3 contains 14 residues. The V end lost 5 bases, the J end lost 7 bases, and 12 bases lay between the germline ends. Germline V gives CDR1 MNHEY, CDR2 SMNVEV (reference sequence). The CDR3 sequence: CASSPGLVNSPLHF. CDR3 nucleotide sequence: TGTGCCAGCAGTCCGGGACTAGTAAATTCACCCCTCCACTTT.

The chain links TRBV6-5 to TRBJ1-2; D uncertain. Deletions cut 5 bases from V and 4 bases from J, with 11 bases between. CDR1 MNHEY and CDR2 SVGAGI come from the germline V gene. This CDR3 has 13 residues. CDR3 sequence reads: CASSNDGAYGYTF. The CDR3 bases are TGTGCCAGCAGTAACGATGGAGCCTATGGCTACACCTTC.

This chain uses TRBV7-6 with TRBJ2-3; the match to TRBD1 covers 10 bases. CDR1 is SGHVS and CDR2 is FNYEAQ in the germline V gene. This CDR3 has 15 residues. Trimming at V came to 0 bases and at J to 4 bases, leaving 1 base not matched to a gene. The CDR3 sequence is CASSLAGTGADTQYF. The CDR3 bases are TGTGCCAGCAGCTTAGCCGGGACAGGGGCAGATACGCAGTATTTT.

The chain combines TRBV5-4 with TRBJ1-6; the match to TRBD1 covers 8 bases. V trimming: 2 bases; J trimming: 9 bases; junction bases outside the gene matches: 7. From germline, CDR1 is SGHNT and CDR2 YYREEE (reference sequence). The CDR3 is 15 residues long. The CDR3 sequence is CASSFPQGAGSPLHF. The CDR3 DNA reads as TGTGCCAGCAGCTTTCCCCAGGGGGCTGGTTCACCCCTCCACTTT.

The gene calls are TRBV7-9 and TRBJ2-2; D gene uncertain. Germline assignment: CDR1 SEHNR and CDR2 FQNEAQ (reference sequence). The CDR3 is made up of 14 amino acids. With 5 bases removed from V and 4 bases from J, the gap between germline ends came to 11 bases. This chain's CDR3 is CASSLTEITGELFF. The CDR3 nucleotides read TGTGCCAGCAGCCTTACAGAGATCACCGGGGAGCTGTTTTTT.

The genes are TRBV6-6 and TRBJ1-2; TRBD1 might be the D (5 bases). Germline V CDR1 and CDR2: MNHNY, SVGAGI (reference sequence). This CDR3 has 14 amino acids. Trimming pared 0 bases from V and 5 bases from J, leaving 10 bases between. The CDR3 nucleotides are TGTGCCAGCAGTTACTCGACGGACACTTATGGCTACACCTTC. Translated, it gives CASSYSTDTYGYTF.

The rearrangement uses TRBV7-9 and TRBJ1-1; the match to TRBD1 covers 9 bases. J gave up 1 base and V 2 bases, and 2 bases lay outside the gene matches. CDR1 and CDR2 (germline): SEHNR, FQNEAQ (reference sequence). The CDR3 runs to 15 residues. The DNA of the CDR3 is TGTGCCAGCAGCTTAACAGGGGGCCAGAACACTGAAGCTTTCTTT. Residues: CASSLTGGQNTEAFF.

The V gene is TRBV5-1, the J gene TRBJ1-2; D is unresolved. This CDR3 is 14 amino acids long. The V and J ends lost 4 bases and 1 base respectively, with 11 bases between them. The germline CDR1 and CDR2 sequences are SGHRS and YFSETQ. CDR3 amino acids: CASSIDGDNYGYTF. CDR3 DNA: TGCGCCAGCAGCATCGACGGGGATAACTATGGCTACACCTTC.

V and J are TRBV18 and TRBJ1-6; no reliable D call. Germline values: CDR1 KGHSH, CDR2 LQKENI. V lost 6 bases to trimming and J lost 9 bases, with 18 bases between them. CDR3 size: 15 residues. As DNA, the CDR3 is TGTGCCAGCTCCATAACGAGGGAGGGCACTTCACCCCTCCACTTT. Translation gives CASSITREGTSPLHF.

Comment on this clone: Other nucleotide sequences in the sample specify the same CDR3. The chain is built from TRBV19 and TRBJ1-4, with unresolved D. The CDR3 spans 13 residues. Trimming removed 6 bases from V and 8 bases from J, with 13 bases in between. Germline V lookup: CDR1 LNHDA, CDR2 SQIVND (reference sequence). CDR3 loop: CASSEASREKLFF. The CDR3 bases are TGTGCCAGTAGCGAGGCCTCTAGGGAAAAACTGTTTTTT. Full variable domain (outside the CDR3, taken from reference TRBV19 and TRBJ1-4): DGGITQSPKYLFRKEGQNVTLSCEQNLNHDAMYWYRQDPGQGLRLIYYSQIVNDFQKGDIAEGYSVSREKKESFPLTVTSAQKNPTAFYLCASSEASREKLFFGSGTQLSVL.

This chain connects TRBV7-9 to TRBJ2-7; D not resolved. The CDR3 is made up of 14 amino acids. In germline, CDR1 is SEHNR, CDR2 FQNEAQ (reference sequence). V lost 5 bases, J lost 4 bases, and 15 bases lay in between. The CDR3 DNA reads TGTGCCAGCAGCCTAAACAGTTTCGAGTACGAGCAGTACGTC. Translation gives CASSLNSFEYEQYV.

The chain carries TRBV6-1 and TRBJ1-1; 7 bases are a match to TRBD1. CDR1 MNHNS and CDR2 SASEGT come from the germline V gene. The trim removed 6 bases at V and 3 bases at J, leaving 4 bases unmatched. This CDR3 is 13 amino acids long. CDR3: CASRSDRDTEAFF. For the CDR3, the DNA is TGTGCCAGCAGAAGCGACAGGGACACTGAAGCTTTCTTT.

The J gene is TRBJ1-1, the V gene TRBV5-5; D not certain. Germline V CDR1 and CDR2: SGHKS, YYEKEE (reference sequence). With 4 bases removed from V and 1 base from J, the gap between germline ends came to 11 bases. The CDR3 has 14 residues. As DNA, the CDR3 is TGTGCCAGCAGCCTCAGTAATAAGAACACTGAAGCTTTCTTT. The encoded protein is CASSLSNKNTEAFF.

The chain couples TRBV5-5 to TRBJ1-2; D is unresolved. Trimming pared 1 base from V and 5 bases from J, leaving 6 bases between. The CDR3 consists of 12 residues. Germline V gene data show CDR1 as SGHKS and CDR2 as YYEKEE (reference sequence). DNA of the CDR3: TGTGCCAGCAGCTTGACGGTTTATGGCTACACCTTC. Translating it yields CASSLTVYGYTF.

The CDR3 DNA is TGTGCCAGCAACAGTGGACAGGGAGCCTACGAGCAGTACTTC. Amino acid sequence: CASNSGQGAYEQYF. The chain employs TRBV9 and TRBJ2-7; 8 bases line up with TRBD1. V was clipped by 6 bases and J by 2 bases; unmatched bases: 7. CDR1 and CDR2 from the germline V gene are SGDLS and YYNGEE. The length of the CDR3 is 14 residues.

The rearrangement uses TRBV6-5 and TRBJ2-7; TRBD2 aligns across 11 bases. The CDR3 totals 15 residues. CDR1 MNHEY and CDR2 SVGAGI come from the germline V gene. The V and J ends lost 7 bases and 3 bases, in that order; junction bases with no gene match: 8. This CDR3 reads CASKGLAGGHYEQYF. CDR3 in DNA: TGTGCCAGCAAGGGGCTAGCGGGGGGACACTACGAGCAGTACTTC.